This T cell receptor (beta chain) originates from a study of blood T cells in healthy people across ages. Primers used in a second PCR of about 7 to 12 cycles were a sample-barcoded 5' primer and a J-beta primer mix. TCRdb redid the calling of the 5' RACE reads with MiXCR, one entry per CDR3 protein. The sample has about 1.8 million distinct CDR3 sequences, roughly 50% seen once; the top ten hold 2.1%. The people who gave samples were healthy Caucasians from Russia, aged roughly 6 to 95. Whenever a sample was processed, at least 6.5 million PBMCs were isolated. Ten or more counts support this clonotype. The sequence was obtained from a woman aged 40 to 50 in good health. Material for sequencing was blood.

This CDR3 reads CASRSTGAGLETQYF. CDR3 nucleotides: TGTGCCAGCAGATCCACCGGGGCAGGGTTGGAGACCCAGTACTTC. The chain is built from TRBV12-3 or TRBV12-4 and TRBJ2-5; perhaps D is TRBD1 or TRBD2 (5 bases each). V lost 6 bases and J 5 bases, leaving 19 bases between the germline ends. CDR3 size: 15 residues.